This is a list of T cell receptor beta chains from one sample in a study of T cell changes during pregnancy in multiple sclerosis. The method was immunoSEQ multiplex PCR; TCRdb's version includes in-frame clones alone and lacks a portion of them. Among 75,000 to 100,000 clones listed, approximately 92% were seen once. The sample in question was peripheral blood, obtained after pregnancy. The receptors derive from a female donor with multiple sclerosis, enrolled in a pregnancy study. Each CDR3 is given with its conserved first and last residue. A D gene is named only where the DNA matches it firmly. Some rows mark clone size as missing; the rest say once, few, many or name a class of expanded clone.

cdr3_nt cdr3_aa d_call j_call v_call clone_size
TGCGCCAGCAGCGCGGGACAGGGGGCAGATACGCAGTATTTT CASSAGQGADTQYF TRBD1 TRBJ2-3 TRBV5-1 .
TGCGCCAGCAGCTTCGACAGGGGGGACTACAATGAGCAGTTCTTC CASSFDRGDYNEQFF TRBD1 TRBJ2-1 TRBV5-1 .
TGTGCCAGCAGCTCACCTGACAGGGTTGGTGAAGGCTACACCTTC CASSSPDRVGEGYTF TRBD1 TRBJ1-2 TRBV7-2 .
TGTGCCATCAGTGGGCTCGGACAACCGACCCAGCATTTT CAISGLGQPTQHF . TRBJ1-5 TRBV10-3 few
TGTGCCTGGAGTAGGGGACAGGGTGGAGAGACCCAGTACTTC CAWSRGQGGETQYF TRBD1 TRBJ2-5 TRBV30 once
TGTGCCAGCAGCCCGACAGGGCCCGGGGAGCTGTTTTTT CASSPTGPGELFF TRBD1 TRBJ2-2 TRBV7-9 .
TGCGCCAGCACTGAGACAGCTACTAACTATGGCTACACCTTC CASTETATNYGYTF . TRBJ1-2 TRBV5-1 .
TGCGCCAGCAGCTTGTGGCCAGGGGTGGAGGATGAGCAGTTCTTC CASSLWPGVEDEQFF . TRBJ2-1 TRBV5-1 .
TGCGCCAGCAGCTGGAATGGGGCAGGGGGCAACTCTGGGGCCAACGTCCTGACTTTC CASSWNGAGGNSGANVLTF TRBD1 TRBJ2-6 TRBV5-1 .
TGTGCCAGCAGTGAATGGACACAGGGAAACACTGAAGCTTTCTTT CASSEWTQGNTEAFF . TRBJ1-1 TRBV25-1 .
TGTGCCAGCAGCTTAGCGAGACAGAGTTATGGCTACACCTTC CASSLARQSYGYTF . TRBJ1-2 TRBV7-8 .
TGTGCCAGCAGCTTAGTTAGGCAGGGAATCTCTAGCACAGATACGCAGTATTTT CASSLVRQGISSTDTQYF . TRBJ2-3 TRBV7-2 .
TGTGCCAGCAGCTTGGGACAGGTGAATGGCTACACCTTC CASSLGQVNGYTF . TRBJ1-2 TRBV5-4 .
TGTGCCAGCAGCTTGCTGGGGCAGGGGGGCCAGCCCCAGCATTTT CASSLLGQGGQPQHF TRBD1 TRBJ1-5 TRBV5-6 .
TGTGCCAGCAGTTACGAGCGACCGGGACAGGGTCCAATCGAACATTTT CASSYERPGQGPIEHF TRBD1 TRBJ1-5 TRBV6-6 .
TGCGCCAGCAGCCAAGATCACTCAGGGAATGAAAAACTGTTTTTT CASSQDHSGNEKLFF . TRBJ1-4 TRBV4-3 .
TGTGCCAGCAGCGTGACTAGCGGGAGGAGTATGGGGTACTTC CASSVTSGRSMGYF TRBD2 TRBJ2-7 TRBV5-6 .
TGTGCCAGCAGCTTAAGGACAGGGCTGAATGAGCAGTTCTTC CASSLRTGLNEQFF TRBD1 TRBJ2-1 TRBV7-8 .
TGTGCCAGCAGCTCCTTGCGCGACACCGGGGAGCTGTTTTTT CASSSLRDTGELFF . TRBJ2-2 TRBV7-9 .
TGCAGCGTTGATCCCCCGAGCTCGGCAGGAAAACTGTTTTTT CSVDPPSSAGKLFF . TRBJ1-4 TRBV29-1 few
TGTGCCAGCAGTGGGGCCTATGGCTACACCTTC CASSGAYGYTF . TRBJ1-2 TRBV2 .
TGTGCCAGCAGCTTCGGCTGGGCGGGAGAGACCCAGTACTTC CASSFGWAGETQYF . TRBJ2-5 TRBV7-8 .
TGTGCCAGCAGCATAAATGACAGGATCCCTAACTATGGCTACACCTTC CASSINDRIPNYGYTF . TRBJ1-2 TRBV9 .
TGTGCCAGCAGCCGTAGCGGGGGGAACTACAATGAGCAGTTCTTC CASSRSGGNYNEQFF TRBD2 TRBJ2-1 TRBV7-9 .
TGTGCCAGCAGTCGAGGGGACAGGTCCACCGGGGAGCTGTTTTTT CASSRGDRSTGELFF TRBD1 TRBJ2-2 TRBV5-8 .
TGTGCCAGTAGTAGGACAGGGCTAAACACCGGGGAGCTGTTTTTT CASSRTGLNTGELFF TRBD1 TRBJ2-2 TRBV19 .
TGTGCCAGCAGCTTAAACTGGGAGACCCAGTACTTC CASSLNWETQYF . TRBJ2-5 TRBV5-6 .
TGTGCCAGCAGTTCGGACAGGGCCTACGAGCAGTACTTC CASSSDRAYEQYF TRBD1 TRBJ2-7 TRBV5-6 .
TGCGCCAGCAGCCAGGGACAATCCTACGAGCAGTACTTC CASSQGQSYEQYF . TRBJ2-7 TRBV5-1 .
TGTGCCAGCAGCCCCGGACAGGGTGGCTACGAGCAGTACTTC CASSPGQGGYEQYF TRBD1 TRBJ2-7 TRBV9 .
TGTGCCAGCAGCTTAGGCGCAGGGGCCTATGGCTACACCTTC CASSLGAGAYGYTF . TRBJ1-2 TRBV7-9 .
TGTGCCAGTAGTACCCCAGCAGTCGGGGGGCAGGTCTATGGCTACACCTTC CASSTPAVGGQVYGYTF . TRBJ1-2 TRBV19 .
TGTGCCAGTGAAACAGGGGGCTTCACAGAGCCCCAGCATTTT CASETGGFTEPQHF TRBD1 TRBJ1-5 TRBV6-1 .
TGTGCCAGCAGTGACCGGTCCTCTGGAAACACCATATATTTT CASSDRSSGNTIYF . TRBJ1-3 TRBV6-4 .
TGTGCCAGCAGCCAGTCCAGGAACACTGAAGCTTTCTTT CASSQSRNTEAFF . TRBJ1-1 TRBV7-6 .
TGTGCCAGCAGTTTAGATGCGCAAACCTATGGCTACACCTTC CASSLDAQTYGYTF . TRBJ1-2 TRBV28 .
TGTGCCAGCAGCTCCTCCTTAGGGCGGGCGACGGGAGAGCAGTTCTTC CASSSSLGRATGEQFF . TRBJ2-1 TRBV11-3 once
TGTGCCAGTAGTAACGGAGAACCAGGGTTTCCCGAGACCCAGTACTTC CASSNGEPGFPETQYF . TRBJ2-5 TRBV19 .
TGTGCCAGCAGCTTAGTTTCAGGGGCTGGTCAGCCCCAGCATTTT CASSLVSGAGQPQHF . TRBJ1-5 TRBV7-9 .
TGTGCCAGCAGCCCTACTATGTGGGGGGGCCACAATGAGCAGTTCTTC CASSPTMWGGHNEQFF . TRBJ2-1 TRBV7-2 .
TGTGCCAGCAGCCCGCTCCTTGGGACAGGGTTTGGAAAACTGTTTTTT CASSPLLGTGFGKLFF TRBD1 TRBJ1-4 TRBV11-2 .
TGCGCCAGCAGCCAAGATATGGGACAGATTAGCTCTGGGGCCAACGTCCTGACTTTC CASSQDMGQISSGANVLTF TRBD1 TRBJ2-6 TRBV4-1 .
TGTGCCAGCAGCTCGACAGGGGGCGGCTACGAGCAGTACTTC CASSSTGGGYEQYF TRBD1 TRBJ2-7 TRBV7-9 .
TGTGCCAGCAGCCAAGGACAGAACACTGAAGCTTTCTTT CASSQGQNTEAFF . TRBJ1-1 TRBV14 once
TGTGCCAGCAGTGTTAACGGGGAGAACACTGAAGCTTTCTTT CASSVNGENTEAFF . TRBJ1-1 TRBV6-4 .
TGTGCCAGCAGCTTAAACAGTCCAAGCACAGATACGCAGTATTTT CASSLNSPSTDTQYF . TRBJ2-3 TRBV7-2 .
TGTGCCAGCAGCCGCCCGGACAGGGGCCATGACGAGCAGTACTTC CASSRPDRGHDEQYF TRBD1 TRBJ2-7 TRBV28 .
TGTGCCAGTAGTGACCCTAGGGGGCTAGGCTATGGCTACACCTTC CASSDPRGLGYGYTF TRBD1 TRBJ1-2 TRBV19 many
TGTGCCAGCAGCTTACGGACAGGGAACACCGGGGAGCTGTTTTTT CASSLRTGNTGELFF TRBD1 TRBJ2-2 TRBV7-2 .
TGTGCCAGCAGTCGGACTAGCGGGAGCTGGCAAGAGACCCAGTACTTC CASSRTSGSWQETQYF TRBD2 TRBJ2-5 TRBV9 .
TGTGCCAGCGGACAGTACGAGCAGTACTTC CASGQYEQYF . TRBJ2-7 TRBV7-2 .
TGTGCCAGCAGTTACTCTGGGCAGGGGGCCTACGAGCAGTACTTC CASSYSGQGAYEQYF TRBD1 TRBJ2-7 TRBV6-5 .
TGTGCCAGCAGCCCCCTGGACAGCAACTATGGCTACACCTTC CASSPLDSNYGYTF . TRBJ1-2 TRBV4-2 .